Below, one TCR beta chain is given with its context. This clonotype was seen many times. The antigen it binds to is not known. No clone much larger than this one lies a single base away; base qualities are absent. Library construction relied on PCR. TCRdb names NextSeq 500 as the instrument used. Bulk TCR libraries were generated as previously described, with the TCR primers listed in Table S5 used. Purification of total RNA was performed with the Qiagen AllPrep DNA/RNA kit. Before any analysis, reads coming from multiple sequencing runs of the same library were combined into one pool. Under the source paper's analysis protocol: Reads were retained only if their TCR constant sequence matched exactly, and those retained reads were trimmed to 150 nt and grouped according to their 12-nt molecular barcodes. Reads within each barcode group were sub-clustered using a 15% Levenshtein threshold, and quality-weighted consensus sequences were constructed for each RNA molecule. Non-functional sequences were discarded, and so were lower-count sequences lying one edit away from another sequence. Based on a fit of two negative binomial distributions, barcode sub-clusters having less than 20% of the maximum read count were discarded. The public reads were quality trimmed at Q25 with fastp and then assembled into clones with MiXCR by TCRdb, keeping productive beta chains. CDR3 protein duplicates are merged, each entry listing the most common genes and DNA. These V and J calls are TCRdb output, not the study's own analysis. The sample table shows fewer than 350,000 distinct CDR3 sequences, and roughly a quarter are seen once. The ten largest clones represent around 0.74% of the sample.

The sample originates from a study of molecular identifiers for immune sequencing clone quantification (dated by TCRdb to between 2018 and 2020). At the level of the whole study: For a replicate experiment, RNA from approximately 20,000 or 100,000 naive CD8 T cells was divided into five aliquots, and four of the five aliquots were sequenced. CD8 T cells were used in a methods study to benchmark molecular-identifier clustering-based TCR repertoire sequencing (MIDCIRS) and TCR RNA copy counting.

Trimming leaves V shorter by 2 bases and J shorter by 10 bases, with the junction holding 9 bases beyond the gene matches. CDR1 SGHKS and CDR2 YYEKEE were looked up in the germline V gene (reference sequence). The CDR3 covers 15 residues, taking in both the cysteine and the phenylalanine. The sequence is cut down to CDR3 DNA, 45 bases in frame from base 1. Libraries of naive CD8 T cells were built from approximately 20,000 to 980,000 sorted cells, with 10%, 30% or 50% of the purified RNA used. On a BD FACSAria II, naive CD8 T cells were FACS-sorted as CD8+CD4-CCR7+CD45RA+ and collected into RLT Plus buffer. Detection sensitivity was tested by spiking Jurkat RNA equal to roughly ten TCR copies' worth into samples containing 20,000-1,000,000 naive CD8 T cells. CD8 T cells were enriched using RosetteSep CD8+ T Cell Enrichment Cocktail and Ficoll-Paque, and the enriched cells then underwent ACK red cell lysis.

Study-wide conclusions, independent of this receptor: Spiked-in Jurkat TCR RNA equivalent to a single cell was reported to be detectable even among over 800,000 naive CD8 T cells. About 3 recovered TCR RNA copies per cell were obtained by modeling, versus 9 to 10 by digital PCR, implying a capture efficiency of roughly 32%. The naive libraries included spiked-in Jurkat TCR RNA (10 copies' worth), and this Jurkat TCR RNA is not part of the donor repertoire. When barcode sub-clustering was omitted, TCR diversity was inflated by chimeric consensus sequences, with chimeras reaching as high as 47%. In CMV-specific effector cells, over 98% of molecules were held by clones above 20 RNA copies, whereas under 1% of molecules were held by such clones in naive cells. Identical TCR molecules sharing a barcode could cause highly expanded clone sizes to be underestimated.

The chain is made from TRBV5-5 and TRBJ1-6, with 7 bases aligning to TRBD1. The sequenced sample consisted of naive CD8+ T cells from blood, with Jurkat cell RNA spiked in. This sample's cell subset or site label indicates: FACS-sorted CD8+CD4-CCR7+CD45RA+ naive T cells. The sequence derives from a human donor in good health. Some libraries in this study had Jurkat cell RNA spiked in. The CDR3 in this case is CASSLTDRNGSPLHF. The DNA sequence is TGTGCCAGCAGCTTAACGGACAGGAACGGATCACCCCTCCACTTT.